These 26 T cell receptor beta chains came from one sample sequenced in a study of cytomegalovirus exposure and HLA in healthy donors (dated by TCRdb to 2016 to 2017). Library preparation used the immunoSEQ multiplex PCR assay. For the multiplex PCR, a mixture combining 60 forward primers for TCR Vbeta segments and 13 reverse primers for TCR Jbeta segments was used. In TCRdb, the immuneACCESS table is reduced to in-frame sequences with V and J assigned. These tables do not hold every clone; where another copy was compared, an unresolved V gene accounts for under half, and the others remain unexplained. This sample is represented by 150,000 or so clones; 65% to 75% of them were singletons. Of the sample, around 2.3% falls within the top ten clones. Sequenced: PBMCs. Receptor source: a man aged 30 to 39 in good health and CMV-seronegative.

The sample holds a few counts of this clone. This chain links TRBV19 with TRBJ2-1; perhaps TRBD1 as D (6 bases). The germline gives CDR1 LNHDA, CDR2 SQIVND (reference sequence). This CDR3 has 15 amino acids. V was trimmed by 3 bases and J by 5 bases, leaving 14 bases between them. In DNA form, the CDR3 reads TGTGCCAGTAGTATGGCACAGGGCGTCCACAATGAGCAGTTCTTC. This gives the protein CASSMAQGVHNEQFF.

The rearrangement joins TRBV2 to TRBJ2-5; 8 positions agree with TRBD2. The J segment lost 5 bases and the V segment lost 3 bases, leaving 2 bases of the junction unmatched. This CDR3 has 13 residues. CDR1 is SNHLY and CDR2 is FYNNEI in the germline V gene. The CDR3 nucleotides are TGTGCCAGCAGTGAGTCGGGAGGGGAGACCCAGTACTTC. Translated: CASSESGGETQYF.

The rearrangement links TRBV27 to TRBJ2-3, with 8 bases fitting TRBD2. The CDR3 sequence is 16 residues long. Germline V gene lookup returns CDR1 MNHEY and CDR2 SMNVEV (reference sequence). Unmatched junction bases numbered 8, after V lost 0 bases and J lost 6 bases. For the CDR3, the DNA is TGTGCCAGCAGTTTATCGGCAGTAGCGGGGATGGATACGCAGTATTTT. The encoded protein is CASSLSAVAGMDTQYF.

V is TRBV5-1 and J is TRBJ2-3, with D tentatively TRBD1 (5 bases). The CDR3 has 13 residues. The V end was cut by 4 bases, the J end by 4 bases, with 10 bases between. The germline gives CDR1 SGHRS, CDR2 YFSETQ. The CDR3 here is CASSGPTADTQYF. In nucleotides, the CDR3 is TGCGCCAGCAGCGGGCCGACAGCAGATACGCAGTATTTT.

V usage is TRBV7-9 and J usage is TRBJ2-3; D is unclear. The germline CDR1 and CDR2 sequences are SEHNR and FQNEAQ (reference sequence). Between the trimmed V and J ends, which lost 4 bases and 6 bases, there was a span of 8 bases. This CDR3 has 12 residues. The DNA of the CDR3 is TGTGCCAGCAGCTCGCAGTCGGATACGCAGTATTTT. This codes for CASSSQSDTQYF.

CDR3 in DNA: TGCGCCAGCAGCCCCCAACTGACAGGGAGTACTCGCTATGGCTACACCTTC. This encodes CASSPQLTGSTRYGYTF. This chain joins TRBV4-1 and TRBJ1-2; 7 nucleotides agree with TRBD1. This CDR3 has 17 residues. Germline CDR1 is MGHRA and CDR2 is YSYEKL. V shed 4 bases, J shed 4 bases, and the junction held 15 bases outside the gene matches.

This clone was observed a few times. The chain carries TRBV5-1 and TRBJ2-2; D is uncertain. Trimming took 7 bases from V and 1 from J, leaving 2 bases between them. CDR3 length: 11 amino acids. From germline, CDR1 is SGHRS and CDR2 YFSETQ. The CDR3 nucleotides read TGCGCCAGCCGGAACACCGGGGAGCTGTTTTTT. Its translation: CASRNTGELFF.

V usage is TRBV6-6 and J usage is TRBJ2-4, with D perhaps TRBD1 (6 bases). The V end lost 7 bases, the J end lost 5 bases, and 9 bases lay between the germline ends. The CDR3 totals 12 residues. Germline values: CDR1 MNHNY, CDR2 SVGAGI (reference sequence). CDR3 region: CASTGAQNIQYF. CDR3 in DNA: TGTGCCAGCACAGGGGCCCAAAACATTCAGTACTTC.

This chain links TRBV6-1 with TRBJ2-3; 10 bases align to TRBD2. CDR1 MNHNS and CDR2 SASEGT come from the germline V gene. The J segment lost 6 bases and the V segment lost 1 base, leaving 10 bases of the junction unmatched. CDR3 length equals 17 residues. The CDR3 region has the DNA TGTGCCAGCAGTGAAGAGGTAGCGGGGGGTCCTCTGGATACGCAGTATTTT. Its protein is CASSEEVAGGPLDTQYF.

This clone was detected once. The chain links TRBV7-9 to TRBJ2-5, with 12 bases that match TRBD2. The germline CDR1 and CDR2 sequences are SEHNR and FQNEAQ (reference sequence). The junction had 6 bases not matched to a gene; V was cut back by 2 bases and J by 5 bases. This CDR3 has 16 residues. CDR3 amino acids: CASSLNLAGGQETQYF. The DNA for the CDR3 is TGTGCCAGCAGCTTAAACCTAGCGGGGGGGCAGGAGACCCAGTACTTC.

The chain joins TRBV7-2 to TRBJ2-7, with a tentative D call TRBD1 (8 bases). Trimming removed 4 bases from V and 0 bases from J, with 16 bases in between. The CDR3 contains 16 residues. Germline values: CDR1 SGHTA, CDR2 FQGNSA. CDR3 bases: TGTGCCAGCAGCTACAGGGGGGGAGCCAGCTCCTACGAGCAGTACTTC. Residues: CASSYRGGASSYEQYF.

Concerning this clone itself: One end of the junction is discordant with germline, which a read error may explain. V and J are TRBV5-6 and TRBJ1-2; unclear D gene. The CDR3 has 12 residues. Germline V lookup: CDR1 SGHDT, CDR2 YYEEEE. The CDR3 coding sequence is TGTGCCAGCAGCTTGGCAGACTATGGCTACCCCTTC. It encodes CASSLADYGYPF.

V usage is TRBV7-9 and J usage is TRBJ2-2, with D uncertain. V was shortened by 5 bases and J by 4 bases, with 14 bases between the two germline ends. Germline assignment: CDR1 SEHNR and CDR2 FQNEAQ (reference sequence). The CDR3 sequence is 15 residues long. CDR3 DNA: TGTGCCAGCAGCCCACTGACTGAATTCACCGGGGAGCTGTTTTTT. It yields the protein CASSPLTEFTGELFF. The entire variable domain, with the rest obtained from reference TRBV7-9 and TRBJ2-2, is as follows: DTGVSQNPRHKITKRGQNVTFRCDPISEHNRLYWYRQTLGQGPEFLTYFQNEAQLEKSRLLSDRFSAERPKGSFSTLEIQRTEQGDSAMYLCASSPLTEFTGELFFGEGSRLTVL.

CDR3 DNA sequence: TGTGCCAGCAGCGTAGTGGGGGGACCCCGTTCACCCCTCCACTTT. Amino acids: CASSVVGGPRSPLHF. The chain recombines TRBV9 with TRBJ1-6; tentatively, D is TRBD1 (5 bases). Deletions cut 0 bases from V and 9 bases from J, with 13 bases between. The CDR3 extends over 15 amino acids. CDR1 is SGDLS, CDR2 YYNGEE, per germline.

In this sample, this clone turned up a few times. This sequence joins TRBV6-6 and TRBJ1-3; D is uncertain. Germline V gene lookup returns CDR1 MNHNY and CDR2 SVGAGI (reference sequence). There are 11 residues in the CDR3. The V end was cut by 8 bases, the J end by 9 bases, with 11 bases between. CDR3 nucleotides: TGTGCCAGCGAGAAATTCGGCACCATATATTTT. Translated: CASEKFGTIYF.

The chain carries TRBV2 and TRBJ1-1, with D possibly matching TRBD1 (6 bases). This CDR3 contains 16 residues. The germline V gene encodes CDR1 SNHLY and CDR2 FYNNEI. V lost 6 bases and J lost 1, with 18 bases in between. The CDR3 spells CASRRRGGQGNTEAFF. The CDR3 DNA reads TGTGCCAGCAGACGGAGGGGGGGCCAGGGGAACACTGAAGCTTTCTTT.

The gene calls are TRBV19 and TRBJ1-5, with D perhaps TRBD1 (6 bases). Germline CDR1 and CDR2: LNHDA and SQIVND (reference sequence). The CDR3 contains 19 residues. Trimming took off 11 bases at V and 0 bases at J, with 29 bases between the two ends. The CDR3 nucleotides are TGTGCCCTATTTACGGGGGGCCTACTACTGAGAACTAGCAATCAGCCCCAGCATTTT. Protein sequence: CALFTGGLLLRTSNQPQHF.

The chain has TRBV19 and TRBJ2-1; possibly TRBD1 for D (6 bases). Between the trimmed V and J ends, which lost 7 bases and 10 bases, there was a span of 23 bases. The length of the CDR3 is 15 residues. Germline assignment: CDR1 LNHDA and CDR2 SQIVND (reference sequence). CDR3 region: CASNGLRGSDEEQFF. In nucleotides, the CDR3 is TGTGCCAGTAATGGGCTGAGGGGGTCGGACGAAGAGCAGTTCTTC.

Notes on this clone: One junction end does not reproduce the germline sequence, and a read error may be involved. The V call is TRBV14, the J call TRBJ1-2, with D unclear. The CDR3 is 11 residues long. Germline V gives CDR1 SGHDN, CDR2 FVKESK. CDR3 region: CASGFGVGYPF. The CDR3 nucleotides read TGTGCCAGCGGCTTCGGGGTCGGCTACCCCTTC.

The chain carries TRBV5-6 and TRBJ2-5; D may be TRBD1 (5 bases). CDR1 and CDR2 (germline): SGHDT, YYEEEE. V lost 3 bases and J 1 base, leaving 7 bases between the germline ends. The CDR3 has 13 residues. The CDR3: CASSSGSQETQYF. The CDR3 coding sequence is TGTGCCAGCAGCTCAGGGTCCCAAGAGACCCAGTACTTC.

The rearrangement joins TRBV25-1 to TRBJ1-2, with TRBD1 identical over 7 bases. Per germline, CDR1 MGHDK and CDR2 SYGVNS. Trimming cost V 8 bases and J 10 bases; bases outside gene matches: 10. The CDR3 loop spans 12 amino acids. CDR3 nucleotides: TGTGCCAGCGGCTTAACAGGGGCCGACTACACCTTC. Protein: CASGLTGADYTF.

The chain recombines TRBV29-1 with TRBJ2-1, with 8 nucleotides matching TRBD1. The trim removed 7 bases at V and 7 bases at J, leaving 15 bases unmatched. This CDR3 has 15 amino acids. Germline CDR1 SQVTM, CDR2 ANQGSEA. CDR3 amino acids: CSALQRTGLGNEQFF. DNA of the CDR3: TGCAGCGCCCTCCAACGGACAGGGTTGGGGAATGAGCAGTTCTTC.

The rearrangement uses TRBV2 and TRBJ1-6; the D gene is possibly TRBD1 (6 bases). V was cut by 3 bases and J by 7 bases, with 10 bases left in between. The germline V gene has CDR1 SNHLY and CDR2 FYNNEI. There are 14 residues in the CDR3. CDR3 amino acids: CASSDFRGNSPLHF. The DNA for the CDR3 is TGTGCCAGCAGTGATTTCAGGGGAAATTCACCCCTCCACTTT.

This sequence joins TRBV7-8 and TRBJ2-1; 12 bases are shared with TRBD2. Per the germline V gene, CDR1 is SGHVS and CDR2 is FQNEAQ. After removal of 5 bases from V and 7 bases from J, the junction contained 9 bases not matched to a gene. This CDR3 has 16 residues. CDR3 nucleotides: TGTGCCAGCAGCCCGCTAGCGGGGGGGCCGGAGAATGAGCAGTTCTTC. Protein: CASSPLAGGPENEQFF.

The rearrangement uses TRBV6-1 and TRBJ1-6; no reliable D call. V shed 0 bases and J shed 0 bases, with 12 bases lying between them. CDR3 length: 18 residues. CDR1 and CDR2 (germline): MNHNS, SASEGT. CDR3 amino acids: CASSEALFGSSYNSPLHF. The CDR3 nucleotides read TGTGCCAGCAGTGAAGCGCTTTTCGGGAGCTCCTATAATTCACCCCTCCACTTT.

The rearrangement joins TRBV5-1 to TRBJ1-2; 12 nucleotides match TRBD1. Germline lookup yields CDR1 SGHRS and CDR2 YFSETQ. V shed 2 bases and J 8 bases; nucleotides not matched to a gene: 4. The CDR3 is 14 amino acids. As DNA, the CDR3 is TGCGCCAGCAGCTTCGGGGACAGGGGGCAGGGCTACACCTTC. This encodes CASSFGDRGQGYTF. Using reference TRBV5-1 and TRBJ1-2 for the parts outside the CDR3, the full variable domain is KAGVTQTPRYLIKTRGQQVTLSCSPISGHRSVSWYQQTPGQGLQFLFEYFSETQRNKGNFPGRFSGRQFSNSRSEMNVSTLELGDSALYLCASSFGDRGQGYTFGSGTRLTVV.